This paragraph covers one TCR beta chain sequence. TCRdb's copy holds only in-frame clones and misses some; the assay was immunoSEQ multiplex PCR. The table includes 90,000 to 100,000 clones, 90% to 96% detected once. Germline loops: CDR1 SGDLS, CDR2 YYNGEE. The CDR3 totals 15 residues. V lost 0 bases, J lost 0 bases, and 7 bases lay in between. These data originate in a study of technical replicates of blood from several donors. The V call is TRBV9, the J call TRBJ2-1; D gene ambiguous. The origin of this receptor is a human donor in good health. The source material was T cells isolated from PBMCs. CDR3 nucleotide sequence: TGTGCCAGCAGCGTAGATTTTAGCTCCTACAATGAGCAGTTCTTC. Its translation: CASSVDFSSYNEQFF.